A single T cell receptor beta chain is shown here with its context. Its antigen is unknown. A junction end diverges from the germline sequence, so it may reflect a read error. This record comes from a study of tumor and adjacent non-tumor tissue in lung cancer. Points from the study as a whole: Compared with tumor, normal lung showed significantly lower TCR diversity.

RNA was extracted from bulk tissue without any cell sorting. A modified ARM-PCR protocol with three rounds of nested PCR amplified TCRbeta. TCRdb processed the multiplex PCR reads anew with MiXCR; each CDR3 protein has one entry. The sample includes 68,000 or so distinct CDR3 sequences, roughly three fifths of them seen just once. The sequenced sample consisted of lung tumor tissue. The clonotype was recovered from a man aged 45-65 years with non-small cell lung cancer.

The DNA for the CDR3 is TGTGCCAGCAACTCCCTTGCGGGGGCGGGTTGGGCCCAGTATTTC. This codes for CASNSLAGAGWAQYF. The chain combines TRBV11-2 with TRBJ2-5, with D perhaps matching TRBD2 (7 bases). The CDR3 spans 15 residues. Germline V CDR1 and CDR2: SGHAT, FQNNGV.